This T cell receptor beta chain was captured in a study of T cell changes during pregnancy in multiple sclerosis. This clone occurred once. Germline V gene lookup returns CDR1 GTSNPN and CDR2 SVGIG (reference sequence). J lost 8 bases, V lost 3 bases, and 2 bases had no gene match. This CDR3 comprises 11 residues. The table came from immunoSEQ multiplex PCR; TCRdb's copy has only in-frame clones and leaves some out. The sample lists roughly 46,000 clones, 90% to 95% occurring once. The J gene is TRBJ1-2, the V gene TRBV30; the match to TRBD1 covers 8 bases. The sample in question was peripheral blood, obtained in the third trimester of pregnancy. The receptor was derived from a female donor with multiple sclerosis, enrolled in a pregnancy study. The CDR3 nucleotides are TGTGCCTGGAGACAGGGGGAAGGCTACACCTTC. Protein sequence: CAWRQGEGYTF.